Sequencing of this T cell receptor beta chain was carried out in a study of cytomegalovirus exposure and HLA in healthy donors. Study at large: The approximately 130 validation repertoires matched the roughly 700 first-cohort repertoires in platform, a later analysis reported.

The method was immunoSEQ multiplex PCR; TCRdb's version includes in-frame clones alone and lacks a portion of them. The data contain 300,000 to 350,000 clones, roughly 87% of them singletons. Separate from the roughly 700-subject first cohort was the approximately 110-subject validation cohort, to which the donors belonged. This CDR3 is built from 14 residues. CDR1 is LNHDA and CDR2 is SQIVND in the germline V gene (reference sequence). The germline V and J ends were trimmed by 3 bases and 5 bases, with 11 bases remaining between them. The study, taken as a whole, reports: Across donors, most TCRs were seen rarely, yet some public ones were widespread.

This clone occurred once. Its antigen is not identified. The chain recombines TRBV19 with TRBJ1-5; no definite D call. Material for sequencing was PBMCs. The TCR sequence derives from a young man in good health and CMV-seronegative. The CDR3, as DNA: TGTGCCAGTAGTATTGGCCTGGTGGATCAGCCCCAGCATTTT. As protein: CASSIGLVDQPQHF.